Below, 27 T cell receptor beta chains from the same sample are listed, as sequenced in a study of cytomegalovirus exposure and HLA in healthy donors. It was with 60 Vbeta and 13 Jbeta primers that the PCR ran. Repertoires were generated with immunoSEQ multiplex PCR, while TCRdb's copy carries only in-frame clones and drops some. The repertoire includes roughly 150,000 clones, about 82% of them detected once, and 3.5% to 4.5% sits in the top ten. The sequenced sample consisted of PBMCs. The origin of the receptors is a woman aged 40 to 50 in good health and CMV-seropositive.

The chain carries TRBV7-9 and TRBJ2-1; 7 bases fit TRBD2. V was clipped by 2 bases and J by 4 bases; unmatched bases: 8. Per germline, CDR1 SEHNR and CDR2 FQNEAQ (reference sequence). There are 16 residues in the CDR3. Here the CDR3 DNA reads TGTGCCAGCAGCTTATGGCTAGCGGAGGATTACAATGAGCAGTTCTTC. Protein product: CASSLWLAEDYNEQFF.

This chain joins TRBV11-3 and TRBJ2-7; no clear D. Per the germline V gene, CDR1 is SGHNT and CDR2 is YENEEA. Trimming removed 1 base at V and 1 base at J, with 5 bases between. The CDR3 consists of 13 residues. In nucleotides, the CDR3 is TGTGCCAGCAGCTTAGCCTTTTCCTACGAGCAGTACTTC. It encodes CASSLAFSYEQYF.

The rearrangement links TRBV6-1 to TRBJ1-5; maybe TRBD1 (6 bases). Trimming removed 2 bases at V and 1 base at J, with 15 bases between. CDR3 length: 17 amino acids. Germline V gives CDR1 MNHNS, CDR2 SASEGT. DNA for the CDR3: TGTGCCAGCAGTGAATTTGGGATCGACAGGAGCAATCAGCCCCAGCATTTT. Protein sequence: CASSEFGIDRSNQPQHF.

V usage is TRBV14 and J usage is TRBJ1-6; no clear D. CDR3 length: 16 residues. V was pared by 1 base and J by 7 bases, with 14 bases between. CDR1 and CDR2 (germline): SGHDN, FVKESK. CDR3: CASSQVAGVDNSPLHF. The CDR3 region has the DNA TGTGCCAGCAGCCAAGTTGCCGGGGTCGACAATTCACCCCTCCACTTT.

The sample holds one count of this clone. The junction differs from germline at one of its ends, possibly a read error. CDR3 bases: TGCGCCAGCAGCCGTCGAAGCCTCAGGAACTTT. Translated, it gives CASSRRSLRNF. The chain joins TRBV5-1 to TRBJ1-6; D ambiguous. This CDR3 is built from 11 residues. Germline CDR1 is SGHRS and CDR2 is YFSETQ.

J is TRBJ2-1 and V is TRBV10-3; the match to TRBD2 covers 8 bases. The germline CDR1 and CDR2 sequences are ENHRY and SYGVKD. The CDR3 contains 15 residues. V lost 5 bases, J lost 5 bases, and 8 bases stayed unmatched. The CDR3 DNA is TGTGCCATCAGTTCTTTCTCGGGAGGGAACAATGAGCAGTTCTTC. Residues: CAISSFSGGNNEQFF.

The gene calls are TRBV19 and TRBJ1-2; D is perhaps TRBD1 (5 bases). V dropped 8 bases and J dropped 5 bases, with 18 bases sitting between them. This CDR3 contains 14 residues. Germline V gene lookup returns CDR1 LNHDA and CDR2 SQIVND (reference sequence). CDR3 sequence (DNA): TGTGCCAGTTCCCCCCAGGGAGGGAATTATGGCTACACCTTC. Translating it yields CASSPQGGNYGYTF.

The rearrangement joins TRBV13 to TRBJ2-3, with D maybe TRBD2 (6 bases). This CDR3 has 13 residues. The V end lost 5 bases, the J end lost 8 bases, and 14 bases lay between the germline ends. Per the germline V gene, CDR1 is PRHDT and CDR2 is FYEKMQ (reference sequence). The CDR3, as DNA: TGTGCCAGCAGCGTGACTAGTTCTGCTACGCAGTATTTT. Its translation is CASSVTSSATQYF. Based on the CDR3 plus reference TRBV13 and TRBJ2-3, the full variable domain is AAGVIQSPRHLIKEKRETATLKCYPIPRHDTVYWYQQGPGQDPQFLISFYEKMQSDKGSIPDRFSAQQFSDYHSELNMSSLELGDSALYFCASSVTSSATQYFGPGTRLTVL.

This clone came up once. The rearrangement uses TRBV7-8 and TRBJ2-7; TRBD1 aligns across 10 bases. Germline trimming cut 8 bases from V and 4 bases from J; bases unmatched to any gene: 8. CDR1 SGHVS and CDR2 FQNEAQ come from the germline V gene. There are 14 residues in the CDR3. The CDR3 DNA reads TGTGCCAGCGGAAGACAGGGGGCAGGATACGAGCAGTACTTC. This encodes CASGRQGAGYEQYF.

J is TRBJ1-1 and V is TRBV28; 7 bases are a match to TRBD1. V lost 2 bases to trimming and J lost 4 bases; unmatched junction nucleotides: 13. The CDR3 length is 17 residues. The germline V gene encodes CDR1 MDHEN and CDR2 SYDVKM. Here the CDR3 reads CASSLLGRGRRGTEAFF. The CDR3 DNA is TGTGCCAGCAGTTTACTTGGAAGGGGGCGCAGGGGCACTGAAGCTTTCTTT. The entire variable domain, with the rest obtained from reference TRBV28 and TRBJ1-1, is as follows: DVKVTQSSRYLVKRTGEKVFLECVQDMDHENMFWYRQDPGLGLRLIYFSYDVKMKEKGDIPEGYSVSREKKERFSLILESASTNQTSMYLCASSLLGRGRRGTEAFFGQGTRLTVV.

V is TRBV27 and J is TRBJ2-1; tentatively, D is TRBD1 (5 bases). The CDR3 is made up of 12 amino acids. Germline V gene sequence: CDR1 MNHEY, CDR2 SMNVEV (reference sequence). The V gene lost 2 bases and the J gene lost 6 bases, with 5 bases spanning the gap. For the CDR3, the DNA is TGTGCCAGCAGTTTAAGGGGCAATGAGCAGTTCTTC. The encoded protein is CASSLRGNEQFF.

In its sample, this clone was seen once. The rearrangement links TRBV28 to TRBJ2-7, with TRBD1 identical over 9 bases. The CDR3 runs 14 residues. The germline V gene has CDR1 MDHEN and CDR2 SYDVKM. Trimming cost V 5 bases and J 5 bases; bases outside gene matches: 7. DNA of the CDR3: TGTGCCAGCAGTGCTCCGGGACAGGGCAACGAGCAGTACTTC. Translation: CASSAPGQGNEQYF.

V usage is TRBV2 and J usage is TRBJ1-2; possibly TRBD1 for D (5 bases). In germline, CDR1 is SNHLY, CDR2 FYNNEI. The CDR3 is 16 amino acids. The ends were cut back, 6 bases at V and 8 bases at J, with 25 bases in the middle. The CDR3 nucleotides read TGTGCCAGCAGCACGACAGCCAGCCCCGCTTCAGTCGGCTACACCTTC. Its protein product is CASSTTASPASVGYTF.

The chain couples TRBV5-6 to TRBJ1-3; possible D gene TRBD1, 6 bases. Germline V gene lookup returns CDR1 SGHDT and CDR2 YYEEEE. V was shortened by 3 bases and J by 4 bases, with 11 bases between the two germline ends. The CDR3 is 14 residues long. The DNA for the CDR3 is TGTGCCAGCAGCTATACAGGGCCCGGAAACACCATATATTTT. Protein sequence: CASSYTGPGNTIYF.

This clone has more than one count but fewer than ten. This chain uses TRBV7-3 with TRBJ1-1, with no clear D. Trimming took off 1 base at V and 1 base at J, with 10 bases between the two ends. Looked up from germline, CDR1 is SGHTA and CDR2 is FQGTGA. This CDR3 contains 15 residues. The CDR3 sequence: CASSLITNPNTEAFF. Written as DNA, the CDR3 is TGTGCCAGCAGCTTAATCACAAACCCGAACACTGAAGCTTTCTTT.

In its sample, this clone was seen a few times. The V and J genes are TRBV10-3 and TRBJ1-5, with D possibly being TRBD1 (6 bases). The CDR3 totals 13 residues. CDR1 ENHRY and CDR2 SYGVKD come from the germline V gene. The V and J ends lost 4 bases and 3 bases respectively, with 7 bases between them. CDR3 DNA sequence: TGTGCCATCAGTGGGACAGTCAATCAGCCCCAGCATTTT. It is translated as CAISGTVNQPQHF.

Concerning this clone itself: Its ends do not fully match the called genes, so a read error is possible. The chain is built from TRBV5-8 and TRBJ1-2; D remains unclear. CDR3 length equals 11 residues. Germline loops: CDR1 SGHTS, CDR2 YDEGEE. CDR3 amino acids: CASSLSYSYTF. For the CDR3, the DNA is TGTGCCAGCAGCTTGTCCTATAGCTACACCTTC.

V and J are TRBV10-3 and TRBJ2-4; 13 bases agree with TRBD2. Trimming removed 11 bases from V and 6 bases from J; junction bases left unmatched: 10. There are 15 residues in the CDR3. Germline V gene sequence: CDR1 ENHRY, CDR2 SYGVKD. DNA of the CDR3: TGTGCCGATCTTGGACTAGCGGGAGTGTTAAACATTCAGTACTTC. Its translation: CADLGLAGVLNIQYF.

This chain joins TRBV6-6 and TRBJ2-1; 12 bases agree with TRBD1. From germline, CDR1 is MNHNY and CDR2 SVGAGI (reference sequence). With V trimmed by 8 bases and J by 9 bases, 14 bases remained unmatched. There are 16 residues in the CDR3. The CDR3 here is CASGPPGQGAFSEQFF. The CDR3 DNA reads as TGTGCCAGCGGTCCTCCGGGACAGGGGGCGTTTAGTGAGCAGTTCTTC.

The V gene is TRBV9, the J gene TRBJ1-6, with D hard to call. Germline V CDR1 and CDR2: SGDLS, YYNGEE. The CDR3 spans 15 residues. Trimming stripped 4 bases from V and 10 bases from J, with 18 bases between. The CDR3 is CASSPEGSPSSPLHF. CDR3 nucleotides: TGTGCCAGCAGCCCAGAGGGCTCCCCTTCCTCACCCCTCCACTTT.

Regarding this clone: The junction differs from germline at one of its ends, possibly a read error. This sequence joins TRBV7-7 and TRBJ2-1; D is undetermined. This CDR3 spans 12 amino acids. CDR1 and CDR2 (germline): SSHAT, FNYEAQ (reference sequence). CDR3 amino acids: CASSPTQKKKFF. DNA of the CDR3: TGTGCTAGCAGCCCGACACAAAAGAAGAAGTTCTTC. The variable domain in full, with the rest retrieved from reference TRBV7-7 and TRBJ2-1, is GAGVSQSPRYKVTKRGQDVTLRCDPISSHATLYWYQQALGQGPEFLTYFNYEAQPDKSGLPSDRFSAERPEGSISTLTIQRTEQRDSAMYRCASSPTQKKKFFGPGTRLTVL.

The chain carries TRBV28 and TRBJ2-1, with a tentative D call TRBD2 (5 bases). V dropped 11 bases and J dropped 0 bases, with 8 bases sitting between them. The germline V gene has CDR1 MDHEN and CDR2 SYDVKM. This CDR3 comprises 12 residues. This CDR3 reads CASEGSYNEQFF. The CDR3 DNA reads as TGTGCCTCCGAGGGCTCCTACAATGAGCAGTTCTTC.

V usage is TRBV29-1 and J usage is TRBJ1-2; 8 bases fit TRBD1. Germline CDR1 reads SQVTM; CDR2 reads ANQGSEA. CDR3 length: 10 residues. With V trimmed by 7 bases and J by 13 bases, 8 bases remained unmatched. The CDR3 DNA follows: TGCAGCGGGGGACAGGAGGAAGTCACCTTC. Translation gives CSGGQEEVTF. Supplemented by reference TRBV29-1 and TRBJ1-2, the full variable domain reads SAVISQKPSRDICQRGTSLTIQCQVDSQVTMMFWYRQQPGQSLTLIATANQGSEATYESGFVIDKFPISRPNLTFSTLTVSNMSPEDSSIYLCSGGQEEVTFGSGTRLTVV.

This clone has just a few counts. The chain uses TRBV6-5 and TRBJ1-1; the D is unclear. The CDR3 loop spans 13 amino acids. From germline, CDR1 is MNHEY and CDR2 SVGAGI. Between the trimmed V and J ends, which lost 0 bases and 7 bases, there was a span of 9 bases. The CDR3, as DNA: TGTGCCAGCAGTTACTCGACGGGTATTGAAGCTTTCTTT. Amino acid sequence: CASSYSTGIEAFF.

This clone was seen only once. The genes are TRBV28 and TRBJ2-7; D might be TRBD1 (6 bases). CDR1 and CDR2 from the germline V gene are MDHEN and SYDVKM. This CDR3 contains 13 residues. The V gene lost 7 bases and the J gene lost 7 bases, with 17 bases spanning the gap. Here the CDR3 reads CASNPVGALEQYF. CDR3 DNA: TGTGCCAGCAATCCAGTGGGGGCCTTGGAGCAGTACTTC.

CDR3 nucleotides: TGTGCCAGCAGCAGAACAGGGGGCGCGGGCACCGGGGAGCTGTTTTTT. Amino acid sequence: CASSRTGGAGTGELFF. The V call is TRBV7-9, the J call TRBJ2-2; 9 bases agree with TRBD1. This CDR3 comprises 16 residues. Trimming took 5 bases from V and 4 from J; bases not matched to a gene: 8. Germline CDR1 SEHNR, CDR2 FQNEAQ (reference sequence).

This chain links TRBV21-1 with TRBJ1-1. TRBV21-1 is a recognized pseudogene. CDR3 length: 14 amino acids. CDR3 sequence: CASIKGELNTEAFF. The DNA of the CDR3 is TGTGCCAGTATAAAGGGAGAACTGAACACTGAAGCTTTCTTT.